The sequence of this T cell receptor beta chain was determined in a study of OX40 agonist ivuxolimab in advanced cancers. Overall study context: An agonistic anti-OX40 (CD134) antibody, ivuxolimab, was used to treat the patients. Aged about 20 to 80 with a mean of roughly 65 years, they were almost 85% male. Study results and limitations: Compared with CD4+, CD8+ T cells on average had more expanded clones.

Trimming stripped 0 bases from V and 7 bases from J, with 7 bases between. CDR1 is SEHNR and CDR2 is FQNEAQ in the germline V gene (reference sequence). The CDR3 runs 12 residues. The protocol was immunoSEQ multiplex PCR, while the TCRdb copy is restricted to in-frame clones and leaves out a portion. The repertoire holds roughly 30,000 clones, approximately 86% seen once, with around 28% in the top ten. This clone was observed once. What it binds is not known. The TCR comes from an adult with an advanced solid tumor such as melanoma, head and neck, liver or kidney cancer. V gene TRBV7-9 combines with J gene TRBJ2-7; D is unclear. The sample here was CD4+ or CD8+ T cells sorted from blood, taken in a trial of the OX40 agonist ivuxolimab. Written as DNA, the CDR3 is TGTGCCAGCAGCTTAGCGCTTCGAGAGCAGTACTTC. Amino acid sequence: CASSLALREQYF.